This T cell receptor (beta chain) was recovered during a study of T cell responses to AZD1222 COVID-19 vaccine (dated by TCRdb to about 2021). Regarding the research as a whole: TCR sequencing covered fewer than 250 trial participants: 200 to 210 given two doses of AZD1222 and about 26 given two doses of MenACWY control vaccine. Trial participants were enrolled into age subgroups of 18-55, 56-69 and 70-plus years, which contained approximately 150, 30 and 60 TCR-sequenced participants, respectively.

The CDR3 regions of human TCRbeta chains were analyzed by immunosequencing. The original methods were these. TCRs in the repertoires were matched against a reference library of SARS-CoV-2-specific TCRs that had been generated with the MIRA antigen-specificity platform. Breadth was defined as the fraction of unique TCRs that were SARS-CoV-2-associated, and depth was defined as the fraction of total T cells that were SARS-CoV-2-associated. Each spike-specific TCR was assigned to its reactive spike region and to a CD4 or CD8 class using the MIRA data. Log10-transformed breadth and depth values were compared by one-way ANOVA with Sidak's multiple comparisons tests. TCRdb's version of the immuneACCESS table is confined to in-frame rearrangements and falls short of the full clone set. An unresolved V gene accounts for under half of the shortfall where checked; the remainder is of unknown origin. V and J calls and clone size are given by that table; D and trimming were obtained from the DNA. The table for this sample lists about 150,000 clones; around nine tenths of them were counted only once. Over 1% of the sample rests with the top ten.

Points on this clone: Which antigen it targets is not known. No base quality information exists; no much larger clone differs at one position.

Broad study findings and their caveats: Only five to seven AZD1222 recipients were SARS-CoV-2 seropositive at baseline, limiting conclusions about previously exposed vaccinees. Vaccine-associated CD4 TCRs spanned the whole spike protein, with dominant responses in regions 160-218 and 743-854. After two AZD1222 doses, both the breadth and the depth of spike-specific TCRs were significantly higher than at day 0 and than in MenACWY recipients. Most participants were white British and females outnumbered males, and the authors suggested that clonal diversity may have been underestimated. Because no samples from the day 14 peak response were available, repertoires could be characterized only after the peak T cell response. The 56-69-year group was small, and its depth increase did not reach significance, likely because of low power. Reportedly, close to half of the unique spike-specific TCRs recognized epitopes lying outside the regions that are mutated in the B.1.351 and B.1.1.7 variants.

The sample's time point, from its label and the paper: about 28 days (+/-7) after the second vaccine dose. AZD1222 recipients with second doses at about 4 weeks or about 12 weeks were pooled, because spike-specific TCR depth and breadth did not differ between schedules. The vaccinee samples were drawn from two UK trials, COV001 and COV002, one of which was a single-blind randomized controlled phase 2/3 trial testing AZD1222 (ChAdOx1 nCoV-19) in healthy adults. Trial participant PBMC samples were collected at day 0 and day 28 after the second dose for TCRbeta chain sequencing. The sample was peripheral blood, taken 28 days after the second AZD1222 dose. The sequence came from an adult who received the AZD1222 COVID-19 vaccine.

This receptor carries the CDR3 CASSRPAAGQGRESGYGYTF. In nucleotides, the sequence is TGCGCCAGCAGCCGCCCCGCAGCGGGACAGGGGAGGGAGTCGGGCTATGGCTACACCTTC. The chain was built from TRBV4-1 and TRBJ1-2; 10 of the junction bases match TRBD1. Including the terminal cysteine and phenylalanine, the CDR3 comprises 20 residues. The entry retains the CDR3 DNA only, 60 bases that are in frame from base 1. Trimming leaves V shorter by 4 bases and J shorter by 4 bases, with the junction holding 21 bases beyond the gene matches. The germline V gene provides CDR1 MGHRA and CDR2 YSYEKL.